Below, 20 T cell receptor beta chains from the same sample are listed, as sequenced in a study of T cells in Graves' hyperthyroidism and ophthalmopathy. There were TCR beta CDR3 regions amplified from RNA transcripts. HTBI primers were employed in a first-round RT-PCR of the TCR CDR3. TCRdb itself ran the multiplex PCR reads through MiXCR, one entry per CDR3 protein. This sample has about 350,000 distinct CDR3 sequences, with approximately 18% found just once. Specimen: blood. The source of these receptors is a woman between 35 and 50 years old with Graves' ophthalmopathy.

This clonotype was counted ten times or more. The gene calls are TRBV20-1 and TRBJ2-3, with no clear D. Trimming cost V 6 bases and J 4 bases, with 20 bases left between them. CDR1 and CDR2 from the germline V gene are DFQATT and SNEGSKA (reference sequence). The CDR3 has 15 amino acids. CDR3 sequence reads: CSADASLRSADTQYF. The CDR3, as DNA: TGCAGTGCAGACGCAAGTCTAAGGAGCGCAGATACGCAGTATTTT.

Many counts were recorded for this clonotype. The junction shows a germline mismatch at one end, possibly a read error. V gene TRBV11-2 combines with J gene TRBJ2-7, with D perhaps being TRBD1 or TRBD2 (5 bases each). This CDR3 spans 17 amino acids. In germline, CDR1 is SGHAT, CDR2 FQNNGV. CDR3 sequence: CAGSLGSEGPSSYEQYF. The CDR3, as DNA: TGTGCCGGCAGCTTAGGTTCCGAGGGGCCGAGCTCCTACGAGCAGTACTTC.

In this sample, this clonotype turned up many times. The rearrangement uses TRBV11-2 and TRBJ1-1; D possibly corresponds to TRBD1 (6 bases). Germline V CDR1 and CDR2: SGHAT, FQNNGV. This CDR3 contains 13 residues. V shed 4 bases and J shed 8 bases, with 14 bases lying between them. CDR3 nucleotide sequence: TGTGCCAGCAGCTCAATAAACAGGGACGAAGCTTTCTTT. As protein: CASSSINRDEAFF.

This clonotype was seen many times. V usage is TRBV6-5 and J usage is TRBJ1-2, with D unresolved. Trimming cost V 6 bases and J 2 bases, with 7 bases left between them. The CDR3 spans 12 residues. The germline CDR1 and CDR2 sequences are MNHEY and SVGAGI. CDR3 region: CASSRDNYGYTF. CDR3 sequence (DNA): TGTGCCAGCAGCCGAGACAACTATGGCTACACCTTC.

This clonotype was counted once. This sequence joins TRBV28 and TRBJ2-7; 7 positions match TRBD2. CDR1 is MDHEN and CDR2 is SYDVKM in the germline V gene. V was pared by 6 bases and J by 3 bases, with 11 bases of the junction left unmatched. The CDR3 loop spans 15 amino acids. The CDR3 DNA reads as TGTGCCAGCAGCCAGGGAGGGCACGGGAGCTACGAGCAGTACTTC. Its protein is CASSQGGHGSYEQYF.

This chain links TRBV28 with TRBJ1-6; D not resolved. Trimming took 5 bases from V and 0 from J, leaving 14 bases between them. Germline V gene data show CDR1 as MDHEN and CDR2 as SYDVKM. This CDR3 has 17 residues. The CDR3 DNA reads TGTGCCAGCAGTCTCCCGGCCCCGCGCTCCTATAATTCACCCCTCCACTTT. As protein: CASSLPAPRSYNSPLHF.

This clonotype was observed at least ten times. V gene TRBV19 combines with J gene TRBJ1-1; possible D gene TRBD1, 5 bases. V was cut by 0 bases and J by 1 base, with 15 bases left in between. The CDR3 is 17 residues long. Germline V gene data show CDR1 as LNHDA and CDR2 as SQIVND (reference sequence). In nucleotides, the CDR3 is TGTGCCAGTAGTATAGATCCGATACAGGAAAAGAACACTGAAGCTTTCTTT. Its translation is CASSIDPIQEKNTEAFF. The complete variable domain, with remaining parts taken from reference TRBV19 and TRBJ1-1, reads DGGITQSPKYLFRKEGQNVTLSCEQNLNHDAMYWYRQDPGQGLRLIYYSQIVNDFQKGDIAEGYSVSREKKESFPLTVTSAQKNPTAFYLCASSIDPIQEKNTEAFFGQGTRLTVV.

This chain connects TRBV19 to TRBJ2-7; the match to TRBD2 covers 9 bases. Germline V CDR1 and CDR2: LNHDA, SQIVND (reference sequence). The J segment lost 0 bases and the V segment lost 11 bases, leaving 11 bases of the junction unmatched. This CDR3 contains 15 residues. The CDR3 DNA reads TGTGCCGGCAGAGTCCGGCGGGAGGGCTCCTACGAGCAGTACTTC. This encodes CAGRVRREGSYEQYF.

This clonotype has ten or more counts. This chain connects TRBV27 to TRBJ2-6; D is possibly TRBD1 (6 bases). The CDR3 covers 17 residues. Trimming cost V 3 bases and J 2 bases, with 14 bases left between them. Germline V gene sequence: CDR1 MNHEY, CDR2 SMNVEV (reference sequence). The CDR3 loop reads CASSLFWTATGANVLTF. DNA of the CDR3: TGTGCCAGCAGTTTGTTTTGGACAGCAACTGGGGCCAACGTCCTGACTTTC.

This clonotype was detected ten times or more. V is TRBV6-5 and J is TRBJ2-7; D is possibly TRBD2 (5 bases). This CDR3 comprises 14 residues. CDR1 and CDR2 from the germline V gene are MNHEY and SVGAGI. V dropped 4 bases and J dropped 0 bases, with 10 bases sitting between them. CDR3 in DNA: TGTGCCAGCAGTTTCACCGGGGTCTCCTACGAGCAGTACTTC. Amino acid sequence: CASSFTGVSYEQYF.

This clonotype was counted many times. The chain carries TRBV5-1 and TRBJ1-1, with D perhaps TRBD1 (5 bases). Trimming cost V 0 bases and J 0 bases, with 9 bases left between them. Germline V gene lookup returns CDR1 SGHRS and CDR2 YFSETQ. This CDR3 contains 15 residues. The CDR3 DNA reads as TGCGCCAGCAGCTTGGGCGGGGCTATGAACACTGAAGCTTTCTTT. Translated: CASSLGGAMNTEAFF.

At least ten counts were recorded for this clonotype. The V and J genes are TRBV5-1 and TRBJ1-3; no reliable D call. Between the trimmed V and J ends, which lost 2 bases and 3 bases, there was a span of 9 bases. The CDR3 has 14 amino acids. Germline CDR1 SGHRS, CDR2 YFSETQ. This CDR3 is CASSLGPDGNTIYF. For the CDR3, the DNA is TGCGCCAGCAGCTTAGGACCGGATGGAAACACCATATATTTT. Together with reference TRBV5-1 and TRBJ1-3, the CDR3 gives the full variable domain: KAGVTQTPRYLIKTRGQQVTLSCSPISGHRSVSWYQQTPGQGLQFLFEYFSETQRNKGNFPGRFSGRQFSNSRSEMNVSTLELGDSALYLCASSLGPDGNTIYFGEGSWLTVV.

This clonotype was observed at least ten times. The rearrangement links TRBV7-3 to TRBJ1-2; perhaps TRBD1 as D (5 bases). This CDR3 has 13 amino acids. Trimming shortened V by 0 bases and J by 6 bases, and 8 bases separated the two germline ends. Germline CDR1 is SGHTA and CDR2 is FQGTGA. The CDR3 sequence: CASSLTGGDGYTF. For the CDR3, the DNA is TGTGCCAGCAGCTTAACGGGAGGGGATGGCTACACCTTC.

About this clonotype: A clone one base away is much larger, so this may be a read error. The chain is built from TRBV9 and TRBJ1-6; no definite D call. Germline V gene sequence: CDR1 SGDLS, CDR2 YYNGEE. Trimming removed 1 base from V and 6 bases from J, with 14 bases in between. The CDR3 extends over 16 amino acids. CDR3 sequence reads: CASSVLPHIVNSPLHF. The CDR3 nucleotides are TGTGCCAGCAGCGTATTACCGCACATCGTTAATTCACCCCTCCACTTT. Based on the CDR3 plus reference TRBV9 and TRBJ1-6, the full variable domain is DSGVTQTPKHLITATGQRVTLRCSPRSGDLSVYWYQQSLDQGLQFLIQYYNGEERAKGNILERFSAQQFPDLHSELNLSSLELGDSALYFCASSVLPHIVNSPLHFGNGTRLTVT.

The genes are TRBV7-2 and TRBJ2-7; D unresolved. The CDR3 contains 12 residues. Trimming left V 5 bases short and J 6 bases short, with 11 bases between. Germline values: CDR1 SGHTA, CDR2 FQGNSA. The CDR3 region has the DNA TGTGCCAGCAGCCTATATGGTATCGAGCAGTACTTC. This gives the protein CASSLYGIEQYF.

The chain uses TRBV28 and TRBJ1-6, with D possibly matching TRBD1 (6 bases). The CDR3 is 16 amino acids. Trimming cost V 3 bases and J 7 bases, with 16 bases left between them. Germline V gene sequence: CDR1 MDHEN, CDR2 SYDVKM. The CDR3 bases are TGTGCCAGCAGTTTTTCGTTCTGGGGGCAGAATTCACCCCTCCACTTT. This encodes CASSFSFWGQNSPLHF.

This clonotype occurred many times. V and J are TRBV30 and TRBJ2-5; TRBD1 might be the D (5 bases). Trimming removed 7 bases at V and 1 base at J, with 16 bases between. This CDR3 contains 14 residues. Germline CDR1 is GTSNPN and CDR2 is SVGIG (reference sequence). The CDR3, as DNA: TGTGCCTTACAGGACCCCCTATTCCAAGAGACCCAGTACTTC. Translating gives CALQDPLFQETQYF.

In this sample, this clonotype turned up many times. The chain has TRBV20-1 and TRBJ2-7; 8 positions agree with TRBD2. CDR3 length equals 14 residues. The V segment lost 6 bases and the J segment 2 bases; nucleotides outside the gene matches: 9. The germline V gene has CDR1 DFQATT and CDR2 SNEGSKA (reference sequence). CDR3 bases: TGCAGTGCCGGGAGGGGTAGCGTGCCCTACGAGCAGTACTTC. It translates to CSAGRGSVPYEQYF.

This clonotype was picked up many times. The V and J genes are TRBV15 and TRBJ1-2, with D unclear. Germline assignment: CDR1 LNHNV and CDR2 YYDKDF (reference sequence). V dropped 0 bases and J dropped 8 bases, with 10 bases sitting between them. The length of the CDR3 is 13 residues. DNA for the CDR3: TGTGCCACCAGCAGAGATATAGGGCTCGGCTACACCTTC. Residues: CATSRDIGLGYTF.

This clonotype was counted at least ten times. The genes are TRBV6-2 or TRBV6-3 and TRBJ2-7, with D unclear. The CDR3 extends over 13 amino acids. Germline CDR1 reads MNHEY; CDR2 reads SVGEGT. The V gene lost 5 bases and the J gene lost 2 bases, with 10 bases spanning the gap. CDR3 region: CASSRDVTYEQYF. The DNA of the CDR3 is TGTGCCAGCAGTCGCGATGTGACCTACGAGCAGTACTTC.